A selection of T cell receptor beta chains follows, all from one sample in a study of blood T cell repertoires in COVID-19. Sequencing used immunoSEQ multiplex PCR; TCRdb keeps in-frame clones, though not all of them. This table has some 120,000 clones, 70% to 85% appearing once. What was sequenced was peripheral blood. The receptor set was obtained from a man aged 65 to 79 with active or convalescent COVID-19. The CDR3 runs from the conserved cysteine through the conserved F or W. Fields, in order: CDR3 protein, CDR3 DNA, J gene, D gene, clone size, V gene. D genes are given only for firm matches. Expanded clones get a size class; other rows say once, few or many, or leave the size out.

CASSPTTGTGGENTGELFF	TGTGCCAGCAGCCCGACCACCGGGACAGGGGGCGAAAACACCGGGGAGCTGTTTTTT	TRBJ2-2	.	.	TRBV12-1
CASSLQGFEAFF	TGTGCCAGCAGCTTACAGGGGTTTGAAGCTTTCTTT	TRBJ1-1	TRBD1	.	TRBV5-6
CASSESRAFWSTDTQYF	TGCGCCAGCAGTGAGTCGAGGGCCTTTTGGAGCACAGATACGCAGTATTTT	TRBJ2-3	.	once	TRBV10-2
CASSFTGTPGAQHF	TGTGCCAGCAGTTTCACCGGGACCCCGGGGGCCCAGCATTTT	TRBJ1-5	.	.	TRBV6-2/TRBV6-3
CASSSGSGSYEQYF	TGTGCCAGCAGTTCCGGTAGCGGGAGCTACGAGCAGTACTTC	TRBJ2-7	TRBD2	.	TRBV27
CASSQDLGGYEQYF	TGTGCCAGCAGCCAAGATCTTGGAGGCTACGAGCAGTACTTC	TRBJ2-7	.	.	TRBV3-1/TRBV3-2
CASSQDSAPLRSTEAFF	TGCGCCAGCAGCCAAGATTCGGCTCCATTGCGGAGCACTGAAGCTTTCTTT	TRBJ1-1	.	.	TRBV4-3
CASKRPVDTEAFF	TGTGCCAGCAAGAGGCCTGTGGACACTGAAGCTTTCTTT	TRBJ1-1	.	.	TRBV21-1
CATRPTDTGRGYNEQFF	TGTGCCACCAGGCCCACTGATACAGGGAGGGGGTACAATGAGCAGTTCTTC	TRBJ2-1	.	.	TRBV24-1
CASSLRNSGGYETQYF	TGTGCCAGCAGCTTACGGAATAGCGGGGGGTACGAGACCCAGTACTTC	TRBJ2-5	TRBD2	.	TRBV11-3
CASQWNTEAFF	TGTGCCAGCCAATGGAACACTGAAGCTTTCTTT	TRBJ1-1	.	.	TRBV6-5
CASWYSPNSEQFF	TGCGCCAGTTGGTACAGTCCCAACAGTGAGCAGTTCTTC	TRBJ2-1	.	.	TRBV5-1
CASSPDRYSYEQYF	TGTGCCAGCAGCCCGGACAGATACTCCTACGAGCAGTACTTC	TRBJ2-7	.	.	TRBV11-2
CASRIKGLNTEAFF	TGTGCCAGCAGAATCAAGGGGTTGAACACTGAAGCTTTCTTT	TRBJ1-1	.	.	TRBV7-2
CASRRQDSGANVLTF	TGTGCCAGCAGACGACAGGACTCTGGGGCCAACGTCCTGACTTTC	TRBJ2-6	.	.	TRBV7-2
CASSQDQGRKNIQYF	TGCGCCAGCAGCCAAGACCAGGGTCGGAAGAACATTCAGTACTTC	TRBJ2-4	.	.	TRBV4-3
CASSPPTGNTEAFF	TGTGCCAGCTCACCACCGACGGGGAACACTGAAGCTTTCTTT	TRBJ1-1	.	.	TRBV18
CASSLVPDRASPLHF	TGTGCCAGCAGCTTAGTACCGGACAGGGCTTCACCCCTCCACTTT	TRBJ1-6	TRBD1	few	TRBV7-2
CASSIGQAYGYTF	TGTGCCAGTAGTATAGGGCAGGCCTATGGCTACACCTTC	TRBJ1-2	.	.	TRBV19
CASSGATNTGELFF	TGTGCCAGCAGTGGAGCTACGAACACCGGGGAGCTGTTTTTT	TRBJ2-2	.	once	TRBV6-1
CASSFGLATGEQYF	TGTGCCAGCAGCTTCGGACTAGCGACGGGGGAGCAGTACTTC	TRBJ2-7	TRBD2	.	TRBV5-4